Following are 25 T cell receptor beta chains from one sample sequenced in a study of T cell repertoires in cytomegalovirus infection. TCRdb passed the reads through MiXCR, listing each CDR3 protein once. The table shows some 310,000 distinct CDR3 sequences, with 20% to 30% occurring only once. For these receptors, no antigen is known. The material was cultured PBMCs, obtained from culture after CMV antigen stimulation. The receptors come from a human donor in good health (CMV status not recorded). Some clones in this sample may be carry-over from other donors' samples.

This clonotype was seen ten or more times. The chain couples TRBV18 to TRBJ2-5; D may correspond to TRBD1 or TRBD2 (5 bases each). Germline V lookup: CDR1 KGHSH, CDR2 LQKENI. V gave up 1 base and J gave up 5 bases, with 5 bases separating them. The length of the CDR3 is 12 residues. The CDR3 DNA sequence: TGTGCCAGCTCACCACGGGGGGAGACCCAGTACTTC. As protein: CASSPRGETQYF.

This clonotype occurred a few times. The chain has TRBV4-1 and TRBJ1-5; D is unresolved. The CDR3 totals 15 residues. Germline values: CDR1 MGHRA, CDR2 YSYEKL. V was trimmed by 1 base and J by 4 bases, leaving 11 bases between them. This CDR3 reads CASSQGSVFNQPQHF. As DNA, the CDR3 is TGCGCCAGCAGCCAAGGATCCGTATTTAATCAGCCCCAGCATTTT.

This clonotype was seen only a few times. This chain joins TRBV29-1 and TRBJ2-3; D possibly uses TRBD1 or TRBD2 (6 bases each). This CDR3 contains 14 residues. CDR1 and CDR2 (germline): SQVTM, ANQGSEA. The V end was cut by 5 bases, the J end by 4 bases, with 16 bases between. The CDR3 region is CSVLRGEVPDTQYF. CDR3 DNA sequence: TGCAGCGTTCTTAGGGGGGAGGTCCCAGATACGCAGTATTTT.

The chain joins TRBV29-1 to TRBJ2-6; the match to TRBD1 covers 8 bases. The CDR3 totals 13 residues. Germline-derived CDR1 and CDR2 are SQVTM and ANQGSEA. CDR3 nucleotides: TGCGCTGGGACAGGTTCTGGGGCCAACGTCCTGACTTTC. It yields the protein CAGTGSGANVLTF.

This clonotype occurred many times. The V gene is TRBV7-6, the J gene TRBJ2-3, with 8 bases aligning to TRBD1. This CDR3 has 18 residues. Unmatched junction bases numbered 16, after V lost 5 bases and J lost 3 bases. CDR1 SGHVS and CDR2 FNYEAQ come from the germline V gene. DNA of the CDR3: TGTGCCAGCAGCGGCCACAAAAGTCCAGGGGGCGTAACAGATACGCAGTATTTT. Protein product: CASSGHKSPGGVTDTQYF.

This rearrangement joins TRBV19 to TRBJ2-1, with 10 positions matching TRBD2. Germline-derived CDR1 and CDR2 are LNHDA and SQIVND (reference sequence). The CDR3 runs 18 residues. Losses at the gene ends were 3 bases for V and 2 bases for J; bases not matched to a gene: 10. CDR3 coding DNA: TGTGCCAGTAGTATCTCGGTCACTAGCGGGGCTACCTACAATGAGCAGTTCTTC. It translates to CASSISVTSGATYNEQFF.

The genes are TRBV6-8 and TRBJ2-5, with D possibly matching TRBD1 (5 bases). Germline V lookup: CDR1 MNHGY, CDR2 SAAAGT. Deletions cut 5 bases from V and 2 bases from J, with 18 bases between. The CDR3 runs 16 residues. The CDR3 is CASSPTHVDRQETQYF. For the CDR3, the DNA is TGTGCCAGCAGTCCCACTCACGTCGACAGACAAGAGACCCAGTACTTC.

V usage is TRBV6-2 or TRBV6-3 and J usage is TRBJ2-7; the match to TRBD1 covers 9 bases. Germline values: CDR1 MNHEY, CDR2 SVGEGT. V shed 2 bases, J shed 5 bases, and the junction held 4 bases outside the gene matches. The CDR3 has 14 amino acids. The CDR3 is CASSYGTGPHEQYV. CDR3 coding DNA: TGTGCCAGCAGTTACGGGACAGGGCCCCACGAGCAGTACGTC.

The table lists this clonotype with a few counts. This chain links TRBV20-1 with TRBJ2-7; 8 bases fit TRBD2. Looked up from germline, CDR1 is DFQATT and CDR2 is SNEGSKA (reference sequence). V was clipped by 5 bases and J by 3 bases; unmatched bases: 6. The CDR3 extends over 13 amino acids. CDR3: CSAVREGRYEQYF. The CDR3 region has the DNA TGCAGTGCTGTTCGGGAGGGCCGCTACGAGCAGTACTTC.

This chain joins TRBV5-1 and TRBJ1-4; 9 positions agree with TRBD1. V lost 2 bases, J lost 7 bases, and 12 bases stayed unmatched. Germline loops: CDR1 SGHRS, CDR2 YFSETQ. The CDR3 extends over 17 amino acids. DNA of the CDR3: TGCGCCAGCAGCTTAGGACGACGGGACAGGGTGATTGAAAAACTGTTTTTT. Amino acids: CASSLGRRDRVIEKLFF.

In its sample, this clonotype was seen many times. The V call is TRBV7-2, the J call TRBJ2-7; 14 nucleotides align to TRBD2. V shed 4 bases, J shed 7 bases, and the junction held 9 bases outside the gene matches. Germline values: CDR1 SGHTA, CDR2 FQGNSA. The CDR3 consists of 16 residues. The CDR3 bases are TGTGCCAGCAGCTCGGGACTAGCGGGAGCTCTTGGGGAGCAGTACGTC. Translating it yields CASSSGLAGALGEQYV.

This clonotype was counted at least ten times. CDR3 region: CASSLDYRAYEQYF. The CDR3 DNA reads TGTGCCAGCAGCTTAGACTACAGGGCCTACGAGCAGTACTTC. The V gene is TRBV7-2, the J gene TRBJ2-7; a possible D gene is TRBD1 (6 bases). CDR1 is SGHTA, CDR2 FQGNSA, per germline. The CDR3 has 14 residues. Trimming took 1 base from V and 2 from J, leaving 9 bases between them.

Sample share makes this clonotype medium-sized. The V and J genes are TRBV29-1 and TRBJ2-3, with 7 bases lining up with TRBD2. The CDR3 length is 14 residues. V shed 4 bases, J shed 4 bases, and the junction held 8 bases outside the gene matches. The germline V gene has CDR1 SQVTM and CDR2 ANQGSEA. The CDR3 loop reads CSVVSLAVPDTQYF. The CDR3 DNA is TGCAGCGTTGTTAGTCTAGCGGTCCCAGATACGCAGTATTTT.

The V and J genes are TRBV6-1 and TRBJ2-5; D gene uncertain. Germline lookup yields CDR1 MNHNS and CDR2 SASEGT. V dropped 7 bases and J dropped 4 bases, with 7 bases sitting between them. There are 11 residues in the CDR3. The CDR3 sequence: CASIKTETQYF. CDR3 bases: TGTGCCAGCATTAAGACAGAGACCCAGTACTTC.

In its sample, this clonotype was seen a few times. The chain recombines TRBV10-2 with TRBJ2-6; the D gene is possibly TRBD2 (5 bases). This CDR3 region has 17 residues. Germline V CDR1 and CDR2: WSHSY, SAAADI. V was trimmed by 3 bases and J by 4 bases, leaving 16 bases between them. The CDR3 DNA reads TGCGCCAGCAGTGAACAAACCCGGGGTCCAGGGGCCAACGTCCTGACTTTC. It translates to CASSEQTRGPGANVLTF.

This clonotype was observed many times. The CDR3 protein is CASSSKKENNYGYTF. The CDR3 coding sequence is TGTGCCAGCAGCTCAAAAAAGGAAAATAACTATGGCTACACCTTC. The chain employs TRBV27 and TRBJ1-2; D call uncertain. CDR1 is MNHEY and CDR2 is SMNVEV in the germline V gene (reference sequence). V gave up 6 bases and J gave up 1 base, with 15 bases separating them. This CDR3 is built from 15 residues.

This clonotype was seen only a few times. CDR3 nucleotide sequence: TGCAGTGCTCTTCAGGGGGCTGGGGCCAACGTCCTGACTTTC. This codes for CSALQGAGANVLTF. This sequence joins TRBV20-1 and TRBJ2-6; 7 nucleotides agree with TRBD1. Germline V gene lookup returns CDR1 DFQATT and CDR2 SNEGSKA (reference sequence). V lost 5 bases and J lost 2; bases outside the gene matches: 3. This CDR3 region has 14 residues.

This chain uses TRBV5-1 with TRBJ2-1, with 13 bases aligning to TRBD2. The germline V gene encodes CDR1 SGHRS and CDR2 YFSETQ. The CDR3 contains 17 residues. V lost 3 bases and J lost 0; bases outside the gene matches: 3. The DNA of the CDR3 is TGCGCCAGCAGCTACCGACTAGCGGGAGGCTCCTACAATGAGCAGTTCTTC. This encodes CASSYRLAGGSYNEQFF. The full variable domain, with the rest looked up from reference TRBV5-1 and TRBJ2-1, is KAGVTQTPRYLIKTRGQQVTLSCSPISGHRSVSWYQQTPGQGLQFLFEYFSETQRNKGNFPGRFSGRQFSNSRSEMNVSTLELGDSALYLCASSYRLAGGSYNEQFFGPGTRLTVL.

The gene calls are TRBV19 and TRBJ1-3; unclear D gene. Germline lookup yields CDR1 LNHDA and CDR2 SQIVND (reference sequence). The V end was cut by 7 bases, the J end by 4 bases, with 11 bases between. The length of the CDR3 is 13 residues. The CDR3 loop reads CASTKGLGNTIYF. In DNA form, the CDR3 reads TGTGCCAGTACGAAGGGATTGGGAAACACCATATATTTT.

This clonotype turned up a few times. The CDR3 sequence: CATSLTGDKNEQFF. Written as DNA, the CDR3 is TGTGCCACCTCCCTGACCGGGGATAAGAATGAGCAGTTCTTC. The rearrangement uses TRBV19 and TRBJ2-1, with a weak D call TRBD2 (5 bases). The ends were cut back, 10 bases at V and 7 bases at J, with 20 bases in the middle. This CDR3 contains 14 residues. Germline V gene data show CDR1 as LNHDA and CDR2 as SQIVND (reference sequence).

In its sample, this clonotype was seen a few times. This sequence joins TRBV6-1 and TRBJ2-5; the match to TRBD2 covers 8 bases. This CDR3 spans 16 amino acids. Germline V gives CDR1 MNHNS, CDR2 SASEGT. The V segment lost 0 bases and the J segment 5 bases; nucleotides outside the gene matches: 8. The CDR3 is CASSEARRERGETQYF. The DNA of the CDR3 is TGTGCCAGCAGTGAAGCTCGGCGGGAGCGGGGGGAGACCCAGTACTTC.

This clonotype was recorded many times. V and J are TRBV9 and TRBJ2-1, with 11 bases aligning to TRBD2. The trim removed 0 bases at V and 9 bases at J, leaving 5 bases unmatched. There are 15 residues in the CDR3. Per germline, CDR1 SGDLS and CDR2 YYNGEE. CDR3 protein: CASSVEPSGRFEQFF. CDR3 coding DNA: TGTGCCAGCAGCGTAGAGCCTAGCGGGAGGTTTGAGCAGTTCTTC.

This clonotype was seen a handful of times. Here the CDR3 reads CSARGTGLPSEAFF. The CDR3 DNA reads TGCAGTGCGCGGGGGACAGGGCTACCGTCTGAAGCTTTCTTT. The gene calls are TRBV20-1 and TRBJ1-1; 9 bases fit TRBD1. J lost 6 bases, V lost 6 bases, and 11 bases had no gene match. The CDR3 runs to 14 residues. Germline CDR1 is DFQATT and CDR2 is SNEGSKA (reference sequence).

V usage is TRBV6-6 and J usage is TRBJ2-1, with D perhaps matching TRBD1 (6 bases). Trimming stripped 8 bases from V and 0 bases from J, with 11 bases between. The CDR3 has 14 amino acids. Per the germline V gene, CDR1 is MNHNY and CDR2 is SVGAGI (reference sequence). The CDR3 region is CASVLGASYNEQFF. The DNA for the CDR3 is TGTGCCAGCGTCCTGGGGGCCTCCTACAATGAGCAGTTCTTC.

The CDR3 DNA follows: TGTGCCAGCAGCCCCCTAGGAACCAACTATGGCTACACCTTC. Its protein product is CASSPLGTNYGYTF. This chain uses TRBV5-4 with TRBJ1-2; no clear D. V was pared by 4 bases and J by 2 bases, with 12 bases between. CDR1 and CDR2 from the germline V gene are SGHNT and YYREEE (reference sequence). The CDR3 extends over 14 amino acids.